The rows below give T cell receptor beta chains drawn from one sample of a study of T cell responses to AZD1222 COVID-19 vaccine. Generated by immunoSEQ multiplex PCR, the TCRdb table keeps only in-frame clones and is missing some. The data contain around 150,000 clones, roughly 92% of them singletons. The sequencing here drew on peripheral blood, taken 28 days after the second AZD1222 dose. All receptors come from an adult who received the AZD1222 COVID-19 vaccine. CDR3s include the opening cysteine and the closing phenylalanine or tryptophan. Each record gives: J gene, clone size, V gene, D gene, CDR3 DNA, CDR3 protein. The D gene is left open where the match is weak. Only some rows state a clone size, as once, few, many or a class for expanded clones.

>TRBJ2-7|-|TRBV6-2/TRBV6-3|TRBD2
TGTGCCAGCAGTTGGCTAGCGGAGAACGAGCAGTACTTC
CASSWLAENEQYF
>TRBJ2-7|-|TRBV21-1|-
TGTGCCAGCAACTATTATAGGGCCCCAGGGAACTACGAGCAGTACTTC
CASNYYRAPGNYEQYF
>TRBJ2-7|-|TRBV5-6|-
TGTGCCAGCAGCGCCCGGGGCGGGCAGTACTTC
CASSARGGQYF
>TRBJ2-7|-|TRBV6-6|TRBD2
TGTGCCAGCAGTTACGCGGGACTAGCGGGAGGTGAGCAGTACTTC
CASSYAGLAGGEQYF
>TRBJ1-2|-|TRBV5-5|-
TGTGCCAGCAGCCCGTGGACAGCTCCTAACTATGGCTACACCTTC
CASSPWTAPNYGYTF
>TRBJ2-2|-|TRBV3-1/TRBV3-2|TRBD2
TGTGCCAGCAGCCGCCGGACTAGCGGGAACACCGGGGAGCTGTTTTTT
CASSRRTSGNTGELFF
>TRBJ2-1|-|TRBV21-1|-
TGTGCCAGCAGAAACAGGGACCACAATGAGCAGTTCTTC
CASRNRDHNEQFF
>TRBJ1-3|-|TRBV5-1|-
TGCGCCAGCAGCTTGGTCTCGGGGGGGAATTCTGGAAACACCATATATTTT
CASSLVSGGNSGNTIYF
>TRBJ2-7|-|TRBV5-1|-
TGCGCCAGCATGGGGGGCAAGGGGGCCTACGAGCAGTACTTC
CASMGGKGAYEQYF
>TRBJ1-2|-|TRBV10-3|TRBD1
TGTGCCATCAGTGACCTTACAGGGGGCGGCGGCTACACCTTC
CAISDLTGGGGYTF
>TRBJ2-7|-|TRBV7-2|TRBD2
TGTGCCAGCAGCATAAGCGGGGGGAGCTCCTACGAGCAGTACTTC
CASSISGGSSYEQYF
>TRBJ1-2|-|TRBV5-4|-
TGTGCCAGCAGCTTGTGGGGGGGCCAACCCTATGGCTACACCTTC
CASSLWGGQPYGYTF
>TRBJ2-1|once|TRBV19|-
TGTGCCAGTAGTCCAGCGGGCACCTACAATGAGCAGTTCTTC
CASSPAGTYNEQFF
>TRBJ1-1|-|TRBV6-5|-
TGTGCCAGCAGTTGGACCGAGGGGAACACTGAAGCTTTCTTT
CASSWTEGNTEAFF
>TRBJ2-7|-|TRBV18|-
TGTGCCAGCTCATCCCCAAGGGAGAGCTCCTACGAGCAGTACTTC
CASSSPRESSYEQYF
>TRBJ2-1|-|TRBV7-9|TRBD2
TGTGCCAGCAGCTTCCCCAGCGGGAGCTCCTACAATGAGCAGTTCTTC
CASSFPSGSSYNEQFF
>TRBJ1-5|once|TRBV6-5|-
TGTGCCAGCAGTTACAGTCAGCTTCAGCCCCAGCATTTT
CASSYSQLQPQHF
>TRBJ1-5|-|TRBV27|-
TGTGCCAGCAGTTTATCTCCGGACAGTTATAGCAATCAGCCCCAGCATTTT
CASSLSPDSYSNQPQHF
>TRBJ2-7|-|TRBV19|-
TGTGCCAGTAGTATTGGGACCCAGGGGCCCTCCCCCTACGAGCAGTACTTC
CASSIGTQGPSPYEQYF
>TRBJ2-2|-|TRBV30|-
TGTGCCTGGAGTTCCCCTAGGTGGGCCACCGGGGAGCTGTTTTTT
CAWSSPRWATGELFF
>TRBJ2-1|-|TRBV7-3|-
TGTGCCAGCAGCTCCGACTCGATTTACAATGAGCAGTTCTTC
CASSSDSIYNEQFF
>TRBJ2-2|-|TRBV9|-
TGTGCCAGCAGCGTAGCGGGAGTGAACACCGGGGAGCTGTTTTTT
CASSVAGVNTGELFF
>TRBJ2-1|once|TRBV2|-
TGTGCCAGCAGTGAAGCGCCAGCGGGTGTGTACAATGAGCAGTTCTTC
CASSEAPAGVYNEQFF
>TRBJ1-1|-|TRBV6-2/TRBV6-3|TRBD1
TGTGCCAGCAGTTACCGACGTGGGACAGGCCTTATGAACACTGAAGCTTTCTTT
CASSYRRGTGLMNTEAFF
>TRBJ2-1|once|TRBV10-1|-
TGCGCCAGCAGTGAAGATCCCTGGGGTGAGCAGTTCTTC
CASSEDPWGEQFF
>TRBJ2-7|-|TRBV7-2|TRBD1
TGTGCCAGCAAGGCGACAGGGATCCCCTACGAGCAGTACTTC
CASKATGIPYEQYF
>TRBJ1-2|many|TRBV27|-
TGTGCCAGCAGTTATTTAGCGGGCGGAACATATGGCTACACCTTC
CASSYLAGGTYGYTF
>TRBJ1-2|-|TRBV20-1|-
TGCAGTGCTAGTACAGGGACAAGAATCTACACCTTC
CSASTGTRIYTF
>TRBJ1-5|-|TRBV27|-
TGTGCCAGCAGATCAGGGGTCATTAGCAATCAGCCCCAGCATTTT
CASRSGVISNQPQHF
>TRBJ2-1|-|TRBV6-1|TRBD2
TGTGCCAGCAGTGGCCAGACTAGCGGGATATACAATGAGCAGTTCTTC
CASSGQTSGIYNEQFF
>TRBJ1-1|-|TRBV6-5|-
TGTGCCAGCATTCCGCCGGCTATGAACACTGAAGCTTTCTTT
CASIPPAMNTEAFF
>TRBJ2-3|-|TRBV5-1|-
TGCGCCAGCAGCCCCCAGACAGGAGGTACGCAGTATTTT
CASSPQTGGTQYF
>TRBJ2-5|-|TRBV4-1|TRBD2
TGCGCCAGCAGCCCTTTTTCTGTTTCTAGCGGGAGTTCGAAAGAGACCCAGTACTTC
CASSPFSVSSGSSKETQYF
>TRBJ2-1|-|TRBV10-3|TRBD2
TGTGCCATCAGTGGGGCCAGCGGGAGGTTCCGGGGTGAGCAGTTCTTC
CAISGASGRFRGEQFF
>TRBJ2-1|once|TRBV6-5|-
TGTGCCAGCGGGAGGAATGAGCAGTTCTTC
CASGRNEQFF
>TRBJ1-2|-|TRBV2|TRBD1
TGTGCCAGCAGTTACGGACAGGGGGCTGGCTATGGCTACACCTTC
CASSYGQGAGYGYTF
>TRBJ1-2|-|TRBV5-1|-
TGCGCCAGCAGCTTGGGAGCTAACTATGGCTACACCTTC
CASSLGANYGYTF
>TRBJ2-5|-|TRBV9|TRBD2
TGTGCCAGCAGCGCAGCCCAGCGCGGGAGCGCCGGGACCCAGTACTTC
CASSAAQRGSAGTQYF
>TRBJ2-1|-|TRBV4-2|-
TGTGCCAGCAGCCAAGATGGGACCCAAGACAATGAGCAGTTCTTC
CASSQDGTQDNEQFF
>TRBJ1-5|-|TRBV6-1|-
TGTGCCAGCAGTGAAAGCGGTTATAGCAATCAGCCCCAGCATTTT
CASSESGYSNQPQHF
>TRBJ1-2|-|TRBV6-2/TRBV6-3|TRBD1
TGTGCCAGCAGTTACTCCCTGGACAGGGCTAACTATGGCTACACCTTC
CASSYSLDRANYGYTF
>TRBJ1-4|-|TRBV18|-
TGTGCCAGCTCACCAGAAGGGGGGGCTGGTAATGAAAAACTGTTTTTT
CASSPEGGAGNEKLFF
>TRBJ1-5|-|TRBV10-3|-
TGTGCCATCAGTGAAGGCAGTTTTATAAATCAGCCCCAGCATTTT
CAISEGSFINQPQHF
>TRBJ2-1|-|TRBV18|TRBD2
TGTGCCAGCTCAGGGCTAGCGGGAGTCTACAATGAGCAGTTCTTC
CASSGLAGVYNEQFF